This TCR beta chain was sequenced in a study of T cell responses to AZD1222 COVID-19 vaccine. For this clone: The antigen remains unidentified.

Study outcomes and limitations: Two doses of AZD1222 preceded a rise in Spike-specific TCR breadth and depth.

Germline V gene lookup returns CDR1 SNHLY and CDR2 FYNNEI. Trimming cost V 6 bases and J 0 bases, with 11 bases left between them. CDR3 length: 15 residues. The protocol was immunoSEQ multiplex PCR, while the TCRdb copy is restricted to in-frame clones and leaves out a portion. The sample lists about 150,000 clones; 75% to 90% were seen once. The specimen was peripheral blood, collected 28 days after the second AZD1222 dose. The source is an adult who received the AZD1222 COVID-19 vaccine. The rearrangement links TRBV2 to TRBJ2-2; D unclear. CDR3 bases: TGTGCCAGCAGGGCCCCTGGCTCGAACACCGGGGAGCTGTTTTTT. Amino acids: CASRAPGSNTGELFF.